This is a list of T cell receptor beta chains from one sample in a study of molecular identifiers for immune sequencing clone quantification. TCRdb called the PCR reads again in MiXCR, with one record for every CDR3 protein. The top ten clones hold around 3.8% of a sample with some 100,000 distinct CDR3 sequences, 36% of them seen once. What was sequenced was naive CD8+ T cells from blood, with Jurkat cell RNA spiked in. The receptors here all came from a human donor in good health. Some libraries in this study had Jurkat cell RNA spiked in. Both conserved end residues are part of each CDR3. A D gene is named only where the DNA matches it firmly. Clone size appears in some rows only: once, few, many, or a class for an expanded clone.

abundance: many
j_gene: TRBJ2-3
v_gene: TRBV6-5
d_gene: -
CDR3nt: TGTGCCAGCAGTCTTCTACCATTTATGAGAGATGGTACAGATACGCAGTATTTT
CDR3aa: CASSLLPFMRDGTDTQYF

abundance: -
j_gene: TRBJ1-1
v_gene: TRBV7-9
d_gene: TRBD1
CDR3nt: TGTGCCAGCAGCTTATTAGCGACAGGGGGAAACCAAATTTACACTGAAGCTTTCTTT
CDR3aa: CASSLLATGGNQIYTEAFF

abundance: -
j_gene: TRBJ2-7
v_gene: TRBV6-5
d_gene: -
CDR3nt: TGTGCCAGCAGTTTGAGGGACGGACGCACCGAGCAGTACTTC
CDR3aa: CASSLRDGRTEQYF

abundance: -
j_gene: TRBJ2-7
v_gene: TRBV13
d_gene: -
CDR3nt: TGTGCCAGCAGCGATTTGACAGGATCCTACGAGCAGTACTTC
CDR3aa: CASSDLTGSYEQYF

abundance: -
j_gene: TRBJ1-4
v_gene: TRBV6-5
d_gene: -
CDR3nt: TGTGCCGGCAGTTACGGACAGTTCGGGGATAAACTGTTTTTT
CDR3aa: CAGSYGQFGDKLFF

abundance: few
j_gene: TRBJ2-1
v_gene: TRBV20-1
d_gene: TRBD2
CDR3nt: TGCAGTGCTAGTCGAGCGGGAACTTGGAATGAGCAGTTCTTC
CDR3aa: CSASRAGTWNEQFF

abundance: few
j_gene: TRBJ2-5
v_gene: TRBV11-2
d_gene: -
CDR3nt: TGTGCCAGCAGCCCACCGGCCCCCCTGGGGGAGACCCAGTACTTC
CDR3aa: CASSPPAPLGETQYF

abundance: once
j_gene: TRBJ2-7
v_gene: TRBV20-1
d_gene: -
CDR3nt: TGCAGTGCCCCGGCAGAAAGCACCTACGAGCAGTACTTC
CDR3aa: CSAPAESTYEQYF

abundance: few
j_gene: TRBJ2-7
v_gene: TRBV5-4
d_gene: TRBD2
CDR3nt: TGTGCCAGCAGCTTGCTGGCTAGCGGCGCCTACGAGCAGTACTTC
CDR3aa: CASSLLASGAYEQYF

abundance: -
j_gene: TRBJ1-2
v_gene: TRBV27
d_gene: TRBD1
CDR3nt: TGTGCCAGCGGGTGGACAGGGGACTATGGCTACACCTTC
CDR3aa: CASGWTGDYGYTF

abundance: -
j_gene: TRBJ2-7
v_gene: TRBV14
d_gene: TRBD1
CDR3nt: TGTGCCGGATCACAGGGGCCCCACGAGCAGTACTTC
CDR3aa: CAGSQGPHEQYF

abundance: many
j_gene: TRBJ2-2
v_gene: TRBV28
d_gene: -
CDR3nt: TGTGCCAGCAGACAGGGCGACGGGGAGCTGTTTTTT
CDR3aa: CASRQGDGELFF

abundance: -
j_gene: TRBJ2-3
v_gene: TRBV7-2
d_gene: -
CDR3nt: TGTGCCAGCGGACCCTGGGCCGCTTTT
CDR3aa: CASGPWAAF

abundance: few
j_gene: TRBJ2-6
v_gene: TRBV7-2
d_gene: -
CDR3nt: TGTGCCAGCAGCTTAGTGTGGAGTTCTGGGGCCAACGTCCTGACTTTC
CDR3aa: CASSLVWSSGANVLTF

abundance: many
j_gene: TRBJ2-5
v_gene: TRBV29-1
d_gene: -
CDR3nt: TGCAGCGCCAAGGAGGGGTCTCCTTGGGACCTTCAAGAGACCCAGTACTTC
CDR3aa: CSAKEGSPWDLQETQYF

abundance: few
j_gene: TRBJ2-7
v_gene: TRBV10-3
d_gene: -
CDR3nt: TGTGCCATCAGTCCGGCAGGGGTTCGAGGCCGGATTGACGAGTACTTC
CDR3aa: CAISPAGVRGRIDEYF

abundance: -
j_gene: TRBJ2-4
v_gene: TRBV27
d_gene: -
CDR3nt: TGTGCCAGCAGTTCGGGGGTCCGAGGCACAAACATTCAGTACTTC
CDR3aa: CASSSGVRGTNIQYF

abundance: -
j_gene: TRBJ2-7
v_gene: TRBV7-9
d_gene: -
CDR3nt: TGTGCCAGCAGCTTTTTAGGATCCTCCTACGAGCAGTACTTC
CDR3aa: CASSFLGSSYEQYF

abundance: few
j_gene: TRBJ2-1
v_gene: TRBV28
d_gene: -
CDR3nt: TGTGCCAGCAGTCCAGGGGATTTTGACAATGAGCAGTTCTTC
CDR3aa: CASSPGDFDNEQFF

abundance: -
j_gene: TRBJ1-1
v_gene: TRBV2
d_gene: -
CDR3nt: TGTGCCAGCAGTGTCAAGGGTACCATGAACACTGAAGCTTTCTTT
CDR3aa: CASSVKGTMNTEAFF

abundance: -
j_gene: TRBJ2-2
v_gene: TRBV9
d_gene: TRBD2
CDR3nt: TGTGCCAGCTCCACTAGCGGGAGGAACACCGGGGAGCTGTTTTTT
CDR3aa: CASSTSGRNTGELFF

abundance: many
j_gene: TRBJ1-1
v_gene: TRBV29-1
d_gene: -
CDR3nt: TGCAGCGAGATCCGGGACGCTGACACTGAAGCTTTCTTT
CDR3aa: CSEIRDADTEAFF